What follows are 4 T cell receptor beta chains derived from one specimen sequenced in a study of T cells in Graves' hyperthyroidism and ophthalmopathy. There were TCR beta CDR3 regions amplified from RNA transcripts. Carried out on the TCR CDR3, a first-round RT-PCR used the HTBI primer set. TCRdb processed the multiplex PCR reads anew with MiXCR; each CDR3 protein has one entry. The sample lists 350,000 or so distinct CDR3 sequences; approximately 18% were seen once. The specimen was blood. The receptor source for this set is a woman aged 40 to 50 with Graves' ophthalmopathy.

The V gene is TRBV19, the J gene TRBJ1-6, with D unresolved. The V and J ends lost 3 bases and 8 bases respectively, with 8 bases between them. The germline gives CDR1 LNHDA, CDR2 SQIVND (reference sequence). The CDR3 runs 13 residues. Written as DNA, the CDR3 is TGTGCCAGTAGTATGGAAAGGGATTCACCCCTCCACTTT. Residues: CASSMERDSPLHF.

This clonotype has ten or more counts. The rearrangement uses TRBV19 and TRBJ2-7, with TRBD2 matching 9 bases. The trim removed 10 bases at V and 5 bases at J, leaving 6 bases unmatched. The CDR3 totals 12 residues. From germline, CDR1 is LNHDA and CDR2 SQIVND (reference sequence). The CDR3 reads CATSGLADEQYF. CDR3 coding DNA: TGTGCCACCTCGGGACTAGCTGACGAGCAGTACTTC.

At least ten counts were recorded for this clonotype. Here the CDR3 reads CSATRLANYGYTF. The CDR3 DNA reads TGCAGTGCTACCCGCCTAGCTAACTATGGCTACACCTTC. The chain joins TRBV20-1 to TRBJ1-2; D gene ambiguous. Germline assignment: CDR1 DFQATT and CDR2 SNEGSKA (reference sequence). V was cut by 4 bases and J by 0 bases, with 9 bases left in between. CDR3 length: 13 amino acids.

This clonotype was observed many times. The chain couples TRBV20-1 to TRBJ2-5; D possibly corresponds to TRBD1 (5 bases). V was shortened by 4 bases and J by 5 bases, with 14 bases between the two germline ends. This CDR3 region has 13 residues. CDR1 and CDR2 from the germline V gene are DFQATT and SNEGSKA (reference sequence). The CDR3 reads CSATARGRETQYF. The CDR3, as DNA: TGCAGTGCTACCGCTAGGGGCCGGGAGACCCAGTACTTC.